Following are 16 T cell receptor beta chains from one sample sequenced in a study of shared clonotypes between healthy human individuals. The protocol was immunoSEQ multiplex PCR, while the TCRdb copy is restricted to in-frame clones and leaves out a portion. Found here are approximately 2.5 million clones, 80% to 95% of them singletons; the top ten hold 0.36%. Sequencing used naive CD4+ T cells from PBMCs. Subset specified: CD45RA+ positively selected. The origin of the receptors is a young man in good health. Some clones in this sample may be carry-over from other donors' samples.

About this clone: The sample holds other DNA sequences that translate to the same CDR3. The V and J genes are TRBV5-1 and TRBJ1-3; 7 bases match TRBD1. In germline, CDR1 is SGHRS, CDR2 YFSETQ. The CDR3 sequence is 14 residues long. The V segment lost 4 bases and the J segment 4 bases; nucleotides outside the gene matches: 5. CDR3 DNA: TGCGCCAGCAGCGCGGGGACAGCAGGAAACACCATATATTTT. This codes for CASSAGTAGNTIYF.

The chain joins TRBV7-3 to TRBJ2-3; 9 positions agree with TRBD2. This CDR3 region has 16 residues. Germline CDR1 is SGHTA and CDR2 is FQGTGA. J lost 5 bases, V lost 1 base, and 7 bases had no gene match. Here the CDR3 DNA reads TGTGCCAGCAGCTTAAGGCCTAGCGGGATAGGAGATACGCAGTATTTT. It is translated as CASSLRPSGIGDTQYF.

This clone was counted once. The V call is TRBV6-5, the J call TRBJ1-2; D gene uncertain. The germline V gene encodes CDR1 MNHEY and CDR2 SVGAGI. The CDR3 is 13 amino acids. The V end was cut by 6 bases, the J end by 8 bases, with 16 bases between. CDR3 loop: CASSHGQSMGYTF. The CDR3 nucleotides read TGTGCCAGCAGCCACGGCCAGAGTATGGGCTACACCTTC.

The CDR3 protein is CASSQVLAGDVGELFF. Here the CDR3 DNA reads TGCGCCAGCAGCCAAGTACTAGCGGGAGACGTCGGGGAGCTGTTTTTT. This sequence joins TRBV4-3 and TRBJ2-2; 11 bases align to TRBD2. The CDR3 runs 16 residues. The ends lost 1 base at V and 7 bases at J; junction bases unmatched: 5. Germline V gene lookup returns CDR1 LGHNA and CDR2 YSLEER.

The genes are TRBV5-6 and TRBJ1-1, with 8 bases that match TRBD1. Germline CDR1 and CDR2: SGHDT and YYEEEE. CDR3 length: 14 residues. V lost 4 bases, J lost 5 bases, and 7 bases stayed unmatched. The CDR3 DNA is TGTGCCAGCAGCCGAGGACAGGGTAGGACTGAAGCTTTCTTT. Its protein product is CASSRGQGRTEAFF.

The chain links TRBV7-2 to TRBJ2-5; D gene unclear. Judging by the DNA end, TRBJ2-7 fits better; the J call may be wrong. Germline V gives CDR1 SGHTA, CDR2 FQGNSA. CDR3 size: 15 residues. The CDR3 nucleotides read TGTGCCAGCAGCCCCCGTTATACGGGCTCCTACGAGCAGTACTTC. Its translation: CASSPRYTGSYEQYF.

The chain employs TRBV5-1 and TRBJ2-3; 11 bases line up with TRBD2. This CDR3 has 16 amino acids. CDR1 SGHRS and CDR2 YFSETQ come from the germline V gene. V was clipped by 3 bases and J by 0 bases; unmatched bases: 3. For the CDR3, the DNA is TGCGCCAGCAGCTGGAGACTAGCGGGAAGCACAGATACGCAGTATTTT. Its translation: CASSWRLAGSTDTQYF.

This rearrangement joins TRBV27 to TRBJ1-5; D is perhaps TRBD1 (6 bases). V lost 5 bases and J 2 bases, leaving 25 bases between the germline ends. The V gene's germline CDR1 is MNHEY and CDR2 SMNVEV (reference sequence). CDR3 length: 19 residues. The CDR3 coding sequence is TGTGCCAGCAGTCCCGGAAGGGACATCGACCCTGGGCGCAATCAGCCCCAGCATTTT. Translated, it gives CASSPGRDIDPGRNQPQHF.

This clone was seen more than once but under ten times. This sequence joins TRBV19 and TRBJ1-2, with D perhaps matching TRBD1 (5 bases). Germline V lookup: CDR1 LNHDA, CDR2 SQIVND (reference sequence). The CDR3 has 14 residues. Trimming took 4 bases from V and 2 from J, leaving 11 bases between them. For the CDR3, the DNA is TGTGCCAGTAGTACTCGACAGAGGAACTATGGCTACACCTTC. This encodes CASSTRQRNYGYTF.

This clone was observed once. CDR3 DNA: TGCGCCAGCAGCCCGAGCGGGAGGGACACAGATACGCAGTATTTT. Protein sequence: CASSPSGRDTDTQYF. This chain joins TRBV5-1 and TRBJ2-3; 10 bases fit TRBD2. Germline lookup yields CDR1 SGHRS and CDR2 YFSETQ. This CDR3 spans 15 amino acids. Trimming cost V 4 bases and J 2 bases; bases outside gene matches: 4. Full variable domain (remainder filled in from reference TRBV5-1 and TRBJ2-3): KAGVTQTPRYLIKTRGQQVTLSCSPISGHRSVSWYQQTPGQGLQFLFEYFSETQRNKGNFPGRFSGRQFSNSRSEMNVSTLELGDSALYLCASSPSGRDTDTQYFGPGTRLTVL.

The chain links TRBV10-1 to TRBJ1-1; D not resolved. Germline V gene lookup returns CDR1 WNHNN and CDR2 SYGVQD (reference sequence). Between the trimmed V and J ends, which lost 4 bases and 11 bases, there was a span of 14 bases. The CDR3 is 12 amino acids. The CDR3 region is CASSGPSGVAFF. In DNA form, the CDR3 reads TGCGCCAGCAGTGGGCCATCGGGAGTGGCTTTCTTT.

The chain carries TRBV5-3 and TRBJ2-4; 13 bases agree with TRBD2. TRBV5-3 is an open reading frame whose function is uncertain. Losses at the gene ends were 4 bases for V and 0 bases for J; bases not matched to a gene: 16. The length of the CDR3 is 21 residues. The CDR3 DNA reads TGTGCCAGAAGCGGGGAGGGGTCGGGGACTAGCGGGGTACTAGCCAAAAACATTCAGTACTTC. This encodes CARSGEGSGTSGVLAKNIQYF.

The chain couples TRBV19 to TRBJ1-3; 7 positions match TRBD1. V lost 10 bases, J lost 0 bases, and 15 bases stayed unmatched. The CDR3 is made up of 17 amino acids. CDR1 is LNHDA, CDR2 SQIVND, per germline (reference sequence). Written as DNA, the CDR3 is TGTGCCACAGCAGCCTCCGGGACAGTCGCCTCTGGAAACACCATATATTTT. Translated: CATAASGTVASGNTIYF.

The chain joins TRBV28 to TRBJ1-4; D unclear. V lost 3 bases to trimming and J lost 8 bases, with 13 bases between them. The CDR3 length is 14 residues. Germline loops: CDR1 MDHEN, CDR2 SYDVKM. CDR3 in amino acids: CASSLGDAREKLFF. CDR3 bases: TGTGCCAGCAGTTTGGGAGATGCTCGGGAAAAACTGTTTTTT.

This chain joins TRBV4-3 and TRBJ2-7, with D hard to call. The CDR3 extends over 16 amino acids. The V end was cut by 2 bases, the J end by 2 bases, with 16 bases between. Germline CDR1 and CDR2: LGHNA and YSLEER. This CDR3 is CASSQHWKSPAYEQYF. DNA of the CDR3: TGCGCCAGCAGCCAACACTGGAAGAGCCCCGCCTACGAGCAGTACTTC.

V usage is TRBV7-2 and J usage is TRBJ2-2, with 13 bases identical to TRBD2. This CDR3 spans 17 amino acids. Germline CDR1 is SGHTA and CDR2 is FQGNSA. Trimming at V came to 1 base and at J to 6 bases, leaving 5 bases not matched to a gene. The CDR3 DNA is TGTGCCAGCAGCTTAGGAGGACTAGCGGGAGATTCCGGGGAGCTGTTTTTT. Protein sequence: CASSLGGLAGDSGELFF.